Given below is one T cell receptor (beta chain) in context. No cognate antigen has been identified for it. No per-base quality is available; no much larger clone lies one base away. This specimen belongs to a study of T cells after posttransplantation cyclophosphamide (dated by TCRdb to about 2016). About the full investigation: The study tracked T cell repertoire reconstitution by TRB sequencing after myeloablative bone marrow transplantation using posttransplantation cyclophosphamide as GVHD prophylaxis. Public TRB sequences were queried against a database of over 3,500 sequences associated with responses to pathogens, tumor antigens, self-antigens and alloantigens. TRB sequencing was also done on up to 3 additional blood samples from 2 to 5.2 years after transplant in 3 patients, and on pretransplant blood from a handful of patients. Blood from all 35 or so PTCy patients who had 1-year posttransplant specimens underwent TRB sequencing. TRA and TRB clonality were tightly correlated in several samples, so subsequent TCR analyses focused on TRB only. Samples from approximately 40 PTCy-treated patients and roughly 17 related bone marrow donors of those patients were subjected to antigen receptor sequencing.

TRB sequencing used genomic DNA with the immunoSEQ assay at survey resolution or the hsTCRB kit. On the study's bioinformatics: The immunoSEQ software handled initial read processing, and the LymphoSeq R package was used for repertoire analyses. Clonality was computed as 1 minus normalized Shannon entropy; Gini coefficient was also calculated for each TRB dataset. To infer phenotypes in unsorted samples, TRB sequences from sorted subsets of the recipient or donor were mapped onto unsorted samples from the same recipient. In TCRdb, the immuneACCESS table is reduced to in-frame sequences with V and J assigned. These tables do not hold every clone; where another copy was compared, an unresolved V gene accounts for under half, and the others remain unexplained. That table furnishes V, J and clone size, whereas the DNA furnished D and trimming. The sample data list about 3,500 clones, and nearly 97% of these were observed just once. Of the sample, approximately 1.2% is held by the ten largest clones.

On the day of marrow donation, related bone marrow donors gave peripheral blood samples. Viable CD3+CD4+ or CD3+CD8+ cells that were CCR7+CD45RA+CD45RO-CD95-CD27+CD28+ were defined as naive T cells. Mononuclear cells from peripheral blood and bone marrow were separated by Ficoll-Hypaque density centrifugation and then cryopreserved. Sorting of CD4+ and CD8+ T cells, including naive and memory subsets, was performed by FACS on a FACSAria II. From the cysteine up to the phenylalanine, the CDR3 has a length of 13 residues. Only the CDR3 region is kept as DNA, spanning 39 bases read in frame from base 1. V is reduced by 1 base and J by 5 bases, leaving a spacing of 6 bases between them. CDR1 and CDR2 were assigned from the germline V gene as SGHVS and FQNEAQ. Findings and caveats that apply to the study as a whole: Across a few dozen patients, TRB clonality was highly associated with recipient CMV seropositivity and CMV reactivation, and diversity in PTCy patients was similar to diversity in CNI/methotrexate controls. At 1-2 months, donor-recipient similarity was low but rose over the first year, and the later blood repertoires were often dominated by donor CD8+ memory clones. The TRB repertoires of T cells infiltrating skin or the GI tract showed only limited overlap with the TRB repertoires found in blood.

The sequence links TRBV7-8 to TRBJ2-1, with the D gene not clear enough to name. Sequenced material: naive CD8+ T cells sorted from PBMCs. This clonotype was obtained from a woman between 45 and 65 years old in good health and a related stem cell transplant donor. The DNA is as follows: TGTGCCAGCAGCTTAGAACTAAACAATGAGCAGTTCTTC. Its coded protein is CASSLELNNEQFF.